This is a list of T cell receptor beta chains from one sample in a study of blood T cell repertoires in COVID-19. Sequenced by immunoSEQ multiplex PCR; TCRdb stores in-frame clones only, minus some. The table has some 350,000 clones, 70% to 90% seen once; the top ten hold around 3%. Sequences were obtained from peripheral blood. All receptors come from a woman in her thirties with COVID-19, enrolled during active disease. The CDR3 runs from the conserved cysteine through the conserved F or W. Each record gives: J gene, V gene, clone size, CDR3 protein. Rows may omit the clone size; those that give it use once, few, many or a size class.

J: TRBJ2-1
V: TRBV5-1
size: NA
CDR3: CASSSPRDYNEQFF

J: TRBJ1-1
V: TRBV19
size: NA
CDR3: CASSTLNQQGEAFF

J: TRBJ2-1
V: TRBV7-2
size: NA
CDR3: CASSPNVGLAGGEQFF

J: TRBJ1-1
V: TRBV27
size: NA
CDR3: CASSLIDRGTEAFF

J: TRBJ1-2
V: TRBV15
size: NA
CDR3: CATSRDPGGVATF

J: TRBJ1-6
V: TRBV3-1/TRBV3-2
size: few
CDR3: CASSHGQDNSPLHF

J: TRBJ2-1
V: TRBV24-1
size: NA
CDR3: CATSDPTSGRPQNEQFF

J: TRBJ2-7
V: TRBV5-4
size: NA
CDR3: CASSLAGADEQYF

J: TRBJ2-1
V: TRBV9
size: NA
CDR3: CASNGGSYNEQFF

J: TRBJ2-1
V: TRBV21-1
size: NA
CDR3: CASTAPYDTYNEQFF

J: TRBJ2-7
V: TRBV5-1
size: NA
CDR3: CASSRGQTYEQYF

J: TRBJ1-5
V: TRBV5-1
size: NA
CDR3: CASSLGDTHNQPQHF

J: TRBJ2-2
V: TRBV19
size: NA
CDR3: CASSIGTYTGELFF

J: TRBJ2-5
V: TRBV4-1
size: NA
CDR3: CASNSGGLARGTQYF

J: TRBJ2-2
V: TRBV11-2
size: NA
CDR3: CASTLQYTGELFF

J: TRBJ2-3
V: TRBV5-1
size: NA
CDR3: CASSLGGTANTDTQYF

J: TRBJ2-2
V: TRBV28
size: NA
CDR3: CASSFVGQGDTGELFF

J: TRBJ2-2
V: TRBV27
size: NA
CDR3: CASRTRTFANTGELFF

J: TRBJ2-2
V: TRBV7-7
size: NA
CDR3: CASSQTLQTVWTSGGGELFF

J: TRBJ2-2
V: TRBV27
size: NA
CDR3: CASGRRANTGELFF

J: TRBJ1-1
V: TRBV9
size: once
CDR3: CASSVSGLGTEAFF

J: TRBJ2-2
V: TRBV28
size: NA
CDR3: CASSPGLAGFGELFF

J: TRBJ2-5
V: TRBV5-4
size: NA
CDR3: CASSLASGGAETQYF

J: TRBJ1-3
V: TRBV28
size: NA
CDR3: CASSLYRDPSGNTIYF

J: TRBJ1-4
V: TRBV4-2
size: NA
CDR3: CASSQEAQRTNEKLFF

J: TRBJ1-2
V: TRBV4-2
size: NA
CDR3: CASSQASGFLYGYTF

J: TRBJ2-5
V: TRBV6-5
size: once
CDR3: CASKKGGSPGETQYF

J: TRBJ2-1
V: TRBV6-1
size: NA
CDR3: CASSDKRGASSYNEQFF

J: TRBJ1-2
V: TRBV7-2
size: NA
CDR3: CASSSVPDSNYYGYTF

J: TRBJ1-1
V: TRBV4-2
size: NA
CDR3: CASSQGTPGQGVNTEAFF

J: TRBJ2-7
V: TRBV18
size: NA
CDR3: CASSPDRNPYEQYF

J: TRBJ2-1
V: TRBV6-2/TRBV6-3
size: NA
CDR3: CASSPGLYNEQFF

J: TRBJ1-2
V: TRBV19
size: NA
CDR3: CASTKIPGEDSNYGYTF

J: TRBJ1-2
V: TRBV9
size: NA
CDR3: CASSPPTGGSGYTF

J: TRBJ1-2
V: TRBV19
size: NA
CDR3: CASSTGTGALYTF

J: TRBJ1-4
V: TRBV5-1
size: NA
CDR3: CASSSTGATNEKLFF

J: TRBJ2-2
V: TRBV5-1
size: NA
CDR3: CASSLTGTNTGELFF

J: TRBJ2-1
V: TRBV25-1
size: NA
CDR3: CASSENPGDNEQFF

J: TRBJ1-5
V: TRBV2
size: NA
CDR3: CASSELQAGNQPQHF

J: TRBJ2-7
V: TRBV7-6
size: NA
CDR3: CASSLTEMYEQYF

J: TRBJ2-2
V: TRBV2
size: NA
CDR3: CASRQRGDSGELFF

J: TRBJ1-5
V: TRBV6-2/TRBV6-3
size: NA
CDR3: CASSYLRSSRYQPQHF

J: TRBJ1-3
V: TRBV2
size: NA
CDR3: CASRQTGTSGNTIYF

J: TRBJ1-6
V: TRBV18
size: NA
CDR3: CASSPPVGARSPLSYNSPLHF

J: TRBJ2-7
V: TRBV6-5
size: NA
CDR3: CASRSPGQGVSEQYF

J: TRBJ2-7
V: TRBV12-3/TRBV12-4
size: NA
CDR3: CASSPGSLGEQYF

J: TRBJ1-5
V: TRBV28
size: NA
CDR3: CASSLNPPQAQHF